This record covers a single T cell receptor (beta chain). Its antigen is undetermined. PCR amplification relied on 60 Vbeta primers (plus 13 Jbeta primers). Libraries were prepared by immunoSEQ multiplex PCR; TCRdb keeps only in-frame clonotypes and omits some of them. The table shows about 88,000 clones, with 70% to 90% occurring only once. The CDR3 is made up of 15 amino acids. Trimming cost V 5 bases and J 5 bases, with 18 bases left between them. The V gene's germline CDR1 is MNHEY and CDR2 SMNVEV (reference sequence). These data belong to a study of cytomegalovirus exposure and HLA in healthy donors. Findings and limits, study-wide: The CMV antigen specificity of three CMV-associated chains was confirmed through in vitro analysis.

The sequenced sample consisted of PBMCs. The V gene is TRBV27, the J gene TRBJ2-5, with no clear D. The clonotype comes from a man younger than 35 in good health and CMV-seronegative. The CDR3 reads CASSRSRGAWETQYF. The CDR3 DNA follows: TGTGCCAGCAGTAGAAGTAGAGGAGCGTGGGAGACCCAGTACTTC.